The 27 T cell receptor beta chains below come from one sample, sequenced in a study of cytomegalovirus exposure and HLA in healthy donors. It was with 60 Vbeta and 13 Jbeta primers that the PCR ran. Sequenced by immunoSEQ multiplex PCR; TCRdb stores in-frame clones only, minus some. The profile shows about 160,000 clones, 85% of them singletons. Sequencing input: PBMCs. These receptors were taken from a boy aged 2 to 9 in good health and CMV-seronegative.

The chain uses TRBV5-6 and TRBJ1-5, with 7 nucleotides matching TRBD1. CDR3 length: 13 amino acids. The junction had 2 bases not matched to a gene; V was cut back by 4 bases and J by 4 bases. From germline, CDR1 is SGHDT and CDR2 YYEEEE. CDR3 sequence: CASSLTGNQPQHF. The CDR3 bases are TGTGCCAGCAGCCTGACAGGGAATCAGCCCCAGCATTTT.

The chain joins TRBV28 to TRBJ2-1; TRBD2 matches at 8 bases. V was clipped by 3 bases and J by 4 bases; unmatched bases: 8. The CDR3 length is 16 residues. Germline lookup yields CDR1 MDHEN and CDR2 SYDVKM. CDR3 in DNA: TGTGCCAGCAGTTTGGGTAGCGGGACCCCATACAATGAGCAGTTCTTC. The encoded protein is CASSLGSGTPYNEQFF.

The V call is TRBV13, the J call TRBJ2-1; D is unclear. Trimming removed 4 bases at V and 0 bases at J, with 10 bases between. This CDR3 is 15 amino acids long. The germline CDR1 and CDR2 sequences are PRHDT and FYEKMQ (reference sequence). The CDR3 reads CASSSTLRSYNEQFF. CDR3 in DNA: TGTGCCAGCAGCTCGACTCTGCGCTCCTACAATGAGCAGTTCTTC.

The genes are TRBV6-5 and TRBJ1-1; possibly TRBD1 for D (6 bases). Germline CDR1 reads MNHEY; CDR2 reads SVGAGI. Trimming left V 2 bases short and J 1 base short, with 14 bases between. The CDR3 covers 16 residues. This CDR3 is CASSYLHRVPNTEAFF. CDR3 coding DNA: TGTGCCAGCAGTTACCTCCACAGGGTCCCGAACACTGAAGCTTTCTTT.

This clone was detected only a few times. The chain recombines TRBV28 with TRBJ2-2; D perhaps matches TRBD1 (7 bases). Trimming took off 6 bases at V and 2 bases at J, with 19 bases between the two ends. Looked up from germline, CDR1 is MDHEN and CDR2 is SYDVKM. The CDR3 contains 17 residues. This CDR3 reads CASRTTGEVSNTGELFF. CDR3 sequence (DNA): TGTGCCAGCAGAACCACAGGGGAGGTGTCAAACACCGGGGAGCTGTTTTTT.

This chain joins TRBV27 and TRBJ1-2, with D uncertain. The V and J ends lost 5 bases and 7 bases respectively, with 11 bases between them. CDR1 and CDR2 (germline): MNHEY, SMNVEV (reference sequence). The CDR3 totals 12 residues. The CDR3 spells CASSPRAGGYTF. CDR3 DNA sequence: TGTGCCAGCAGTCCTAGGGCGGGTGGCTACACCTTC.

This clone was seen once. V is TRBV29-1 and J is TRBJ1-1; 7 nucleotides align to TRBD1. The CDR3 length is 11 residues. Trimming removed 7 bases from V and 7 bases from J; junction bases left unmatched: 6. Germline V CDR1 and CDR2: SQVTM, ANQGSEA. The CDR3 DNA reads TGCAGCGGAGACAGGGACTTTGAAGCTTTCTTT. Its translation: CSGDRDFEAFF.

The J gene is TRBJ2-7, the V gene TRBV19, with TRBD2 identical over 13 bases. CDR1 is LNHDA, CDR2 SQIVND, per germline (reference sequence). The V and J ends lost 6 bases and 6 bases, in that order; junction bases with no gene match: 8. The CDR3 spans 15 residues. The CDR3 region is CASSGTSGMRCEQYF. For the CDR3, the DNA is TGTGCCAGTAGCGGGACTAGCGGGATGCGTTGCGAGCAGTACTTC.

CDR3 DNA sequence: TGTGCCAGCAGCTCCAGGGGTGAGCTGTTTTTT. Its protein is CASSSRGELFF. This sequence joins TRBV11-1 and TRBJ2-2; D is possibly TRBD1 (6 bases). V was pared by 4 bases and J by 11 bases, with 8 bases between. The germline CDR1 and CDR2 sequences are SGHAT and FQDESV (reference sequence). The CDR3 runs to 11 residues. The whole variable domain, filled in from reference TRBV11-1 and TRBJ2-2, reads EAEVAQSPRYKITEKSQAVAFWCDPISGHATLYWYRQILGQGPELLVQFQDESVVDDSQLPKDRFSAERLKGVDSTLKIQPAELGDSAMYLCASSSRGELFFGEGSRLTVL.

This clone occurred a few times. The V call is TRBV5-4, the J call TRBJ2-7, with no clear D. V lost 0 bases to trimming and J lost 7 bases, with 5 bases between them. CDR3 length: 11 amino acids. Germline CDR1 and CDR2: SGHNT and YYREEE (reference sequence). Here the CDR3 DNA reads TGTGCCAGCAGCTTGGAACAGGAGCAGTACGTC. Translated: CASSLEQEQYV.

V gene TRBV27 combines with J gene TRBJ2-1, with no clear D. Per the germline V gene, CDR1 is MNHEY and CDR2 is SMNVEV (reference sequence). Trimming stripped 5 bases from V and 4 bases from J, with 9 bases between. The CDR3 covers 13 residues. CDR3 in amino acids: CASSPTGYNEQFF. The CDR3 DNA sequence: TGTGCCAGCAGTCCGACTGGGTACAATGAGCAGTTCTTC.

The rearrangement uses TRBV11-3 and TRBJ1-2; tentatively, D is TRBD1 (5 bases). Germline V gene data show CDR1 as SGHNT and CDR2 as YENEEA. V lost 6 bases, J lost 5 bases, and 25 bases lay in between. The CDR3 covers 17 residues. The CDR3 region is CASRAGTGVSVGYGYTF. The CDR3 coding sequence is TGTGCCAGCAGGGCCGGGACTGGGGTAAGCGTAGGGTATGGCTACACCTTC.

This rearrangement joins TRBV19 to TRBJ2-3; a possible D gene is TRBD1 (5 bases). With 3 bases removed from V and 0 bases from J, the gap between germline ends came to 10 bases. The germline V gene has CDR1 LNHDA and CDR2 SQIVND (reference sequence). This CDR3 region has 15 residues. The CDR3 bases are TGTGCCAGTAGTATTGGGGCGTTCAGCACAGATACGCAGTATTTT. It yields the protein CASSIGAFSTDTQYF.

The rearrangement uses TRBV6-6 and TRBJ2-2, with TRBD1 matching over 7 bases. Trimming took 6 bases from V and 4 from J; bases not matched to a gene: 8. The CDR3 extends over 15 amino acids. Per germline, CDR1 MNHNY and CDR2 SVGAGI (reference sequence). Here the CDR3 DNA reads TGTGCCAGCAGCCTCACAGGGGCCGGCACCGGGGAGCTGTTTTTT. Protein sequence: CASSLTGAGTGELFF.

V is TRBV28 and J is TRBJ2-1; 7 bases are a match to TRBD2. The length of the CDR3 is 14 residues. With 3 bases clipped from V and 2 bases from J, the junction kept 1 base outside the gene matches. From germline, CDR1 is MDHEN and CDR2 SYDVKM. This chain's CDR3 is CASSLLAAYNEQFF. In nucleotides, the CDR3 is TGTGCCAGCAGTTTGCTAGCGGCCTACAATGAGCAGTTCTTC. The full variable domain, rest sourced from reference TRBV28 and TRBJ2-1, is DVKVTQSSRYLVKRTGEKVFLECVQDMDHENMFWYRQDPGLGLRLIYFSYDVKMKEKGDIPEGYSVSREKKERFSLILESASTNQTSMYLCASSLLAAYNEQFFGPGTRLTVL.

The J gene is TRBJ2-5, the V gene TRBV6-1, with a weak D call TRBD2 (7 bases). Germline loops: CDR1 MNHNS, CDR2 SASEGT. The CDR3 runs to 17 residues. The ends were cut back, 0 bases at V and 0 bases at J, with 14 bases in the middle. CDR3 DNA: TGTGCCAGCAGTGAAGCAGGGGGGGGACTCAACCAAGAGACCCAGTACTTC. Translated, it gives CASSEAGGGLNQETQYF.

The V and J genes are TRBV20-1 and TRBJ1-2; D may be TRBD1 (5 bases). Trimming removed 7 bases from V and 4 bases from J, with 7 bases in between. This CDR3 comprises 10 residues. The V gene's germline CDR1 is DFQATT and CDR2 SNEGSKA (reference sequence). The CDR3 sequence: CSGGGYGYTF. CDR3 coding DNA: TGCAGTGGCGGGGGCTATGGCTACACCTTC.

The chain employs TRBV7-2 and TRBJ1-2; TRBD1 aligns across 11 bases. Germline lookup yields CDR1 SGHTA and CDR2 FQGNSA. Trimming at V came to 5 bases and at J to 5 bases, leaving 7 bases not matched to a gene. The CDR3 length is 15 residues. DNA for the CDR3: TGTGCCAGCAGCGCCCGGACAGGGGGCGGGTATGGCTACACCTTC. Amino acids: CASSARTGGGYGYTF.

CDR3 loop: CASSGGRQETQYF. CDR3 in DNA: TGTGCCAGCAGTGGCGGGAGGCAAGAGACCCAGTACTTC. The chain links TRBV2 to TRBJ2-5; 8 bases map to TRBD2. V lost 4 bases to trimming and J lost 2 bases; unmatched junction nucleotides: 0. The germline V gene encodes CDR1 SNHLY and CDR2 FYNNEI. The CDR3 has 13 residues. Full variable domain (outside the CDR3, taken from reference TRBV2 and TRBJ2-5): EPEVTQTPSHQVTQMGQEVILRCVPISNHLYFYWYRQILGQKVEFLVSFYNNEISEKSEIFDDQFSVERPDGSNFTLKIRSTKLEDSAMYFCASSGGRQETQYFGPGTRLLVL.

V and J are TRBV9 and TRBJ2-7; 11 bases line up with TRBD2. The ends lost 4 bases at V and 0 bases at J; junction bases unmatched: 9. The germline CDR1 and CDR2 sequences are SGDLS and YYNGEE. This CDR3 region has 17 residues. CDR3: CASSPNLAGGTSYEQYF. CDR3 in DNA: TGTGCCAGCAGCCCCAACTTAGCGGGAGGGACCTCCTACGAGCAGTACTTC. Using reference TRBV9 and TRBJ2-7 for the parts outside the CDR3, the full variable domain is DSGVTQTPKHLITATGQRVTLRCSPRSGDLSVYWYQQSLDQGLQFLIQYYNGEERAKGNILERFSAQQFPDLHSELNLSSLELGDSALYFCASSPNLAGGTSYEQYFGPGTRLTVT.

The table lists this clone with a count of one. This sequence joins TRBV28 and TRBJ2-7, with TRBD1 matching 8 bases. Germline-derived CDR1 and CDR2 are MDHEN and SYDVKM. This CDR3 contains 14 residues. Trimming removed 5 bases from V and 0 bases from J; junction bases left unmatched: 3. In nucleotides, the CDR3 is TGTGCCAGCAGTAGGGGACAGGCCTCCTACGAGCAGTACTTC. This translates into CASSRGQASYEQYF.

The V and J genes are TRBV6-1 and TRBJ1-2; D is uncertain. Germline V gene lookup returns CDR1 MNHNS and CDR2 SASEGT. Trimming pared 2 bases from V and 2 bases from J, leaving 15 bases between. The CDR3 is 16 residues long. CDR3 nucleotides: TGTGCCAGCAGTGAACTCAGTGGAGGCAGAAACTATGGCTACACCTTC. It is translated as CASSELSGGRNYGYTF.

The chain uses TRBV29-1 and TRBJ1-3; no reliable D call. Trimming took off 5 bases at V and 4 bases at J, with 15 bases between the two ends. The CDR3 runs 14 residues. Germline-derived CDR1 and CDR2 are SQVTM and ANQGSEA. The CDR3 DNA reads as TGCAGCGTTTGGTCACCCCTCGAGGGAAACACCATATATTTT. Amino acids: CSVWSPLEGNTIYF. Full variable domain (missing parts from reference TRBV29-1 and TRBJ1-3): SAVISQKPSRDICQRGTSLTIQCQVDSQVTMMFWYRQQPGQSLTLIATANQGSEATYESGFVIDKFPISRPNLTFSTLTVSNMSPEDSSIYLCSVWSPLEGNTIYFGEGSWLTVV.

The chain is built from TRBV28 and TRBJ1-3, with 7 bases lining up with TRBD1. The germline V gene has CDR1 MDHEN and CDR2 SYDVKM. V shed 1 base, J shed 3 bases, and the junction held 6 bases outside the gene matches. The CDR3 sequence is 16 residues long. The chain's CDR3 is CASSLSAGGYGNTIYF. The CDR3 bases are TGTGCCAGCAGTTTATCAGCAGGGGGATATGGAAACACCATATATTTT.

This rearrangement joins TRBV4-1 to TRBJ2-1, with TRBD2 identical over 15 bases. CDR3 length: 16 residues. J gave up 16 bases and V 1 base, and 11 bases lay outside the gene matches. The germline V gene encodes CDR1 MGHRA and CDR2 YSYEKL. In nucleotides, the CDR3 is TGCGCCAGCAGCCAAGGAGGGGGGACTAGCGGGGGGCGCTCATTCTTC. Translation gives CASSQGGGTSGGRSFF.

The chain couples TRBV7-9 to TRBJ2-1; D is undetermined. CDR1 and CDR2 from the germline V gene are SEHNR and FQNEAQ (reference sequence). Trimming took 1 base from V and 0 from J, leaving 7 bases between them. The CDR3 sequence is 15 residues long. In DNA form, the CDR3 reads TGTGCCAGCAGCTTAGGGCCTAGCTCCTACAATGAGCAGTTCTTC. Amino acids: CASSLGPSSYNEQFF.

The V call is TRBV28, the J call TRBJ2-2; D may be TRBD1 (6 bases). CDR3 length: 19 residues. V was trimmed by 4 bases and J by 6 bases, leaving 27 bases between them. The germline CDR1 and CDR2 sequences are MDHEN and SYDVKM. For the CDR3, the DNA is TGTGCCAGCAGTTCAGCCCTCACTCAGGGGCATGGGATAGCCGGGGAGCTGTTTTTT. Its protein is CASSSALTQGHGIAGELFF.